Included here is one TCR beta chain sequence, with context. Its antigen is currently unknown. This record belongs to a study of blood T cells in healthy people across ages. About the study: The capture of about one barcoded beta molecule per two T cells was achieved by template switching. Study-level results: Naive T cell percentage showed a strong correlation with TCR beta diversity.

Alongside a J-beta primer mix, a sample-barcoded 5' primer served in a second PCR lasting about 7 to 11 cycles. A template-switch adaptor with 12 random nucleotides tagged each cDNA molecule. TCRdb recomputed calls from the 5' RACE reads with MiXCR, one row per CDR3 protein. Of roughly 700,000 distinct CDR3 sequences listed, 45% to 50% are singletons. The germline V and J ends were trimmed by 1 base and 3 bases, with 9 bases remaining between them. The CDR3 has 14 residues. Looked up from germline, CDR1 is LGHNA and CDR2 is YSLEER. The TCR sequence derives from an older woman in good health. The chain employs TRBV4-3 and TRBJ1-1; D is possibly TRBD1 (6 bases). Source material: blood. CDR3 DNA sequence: TGCGCCAGCAGCCAAGTAACAGGGTACACTGAAGCTTTCTTT. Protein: CASSQVTGYTEAFF.